This T cell receptor beta chain originates from a study of blood T cell repertoires in COVID-19. Study context: COVID-19 samples collected from the United States, Italy and Spain covered acute and convalescent phases. Sources were T cells, B-cell-depleted T cells, or PBMCs; the material itself was cDNA or gDNA.

This CDR3 spans 24 amino acids. Authors' methods: The assay estimated nucleated cells by amplifying reference gene primers. Only in-frame clones appear in the TCRdb table, and some are missing; sequencing was by immunoSEQ multiplex PCR. V, J and clone size were drawn from that table, and D and trimming were deduced from the DNA. The sample lists 230,000 or so clones, over 75% occurring once. The chain has TRBV21-1 and TRBJ1-6; the listed D gene, TRBD1, was not tested against the DNA. TRBV21-1 is marked as a pseudogene. The sequencing input was peripheral blood. The origin of this receptor is a human donor in a cohort sampled during active COVID-19. CDR3 nucleotide sequence: TGTGCCAGCAGCAAAGCACGTTCGACAGGGCTTCTTAGGGGAGCTCCCTCCTATAATTCACCCCTCCACTTT. This codes for CASSKARSTGLLRGAPSYNSPLHF.